This T cell receptor beta chain was sequenced during a study of CD4 T cells in relation to SARS-CoV-2 and coronaviruses (dated by TCRdb to the early 2020s). As for the study more broadly: The ViraFEST assay cultured PBMCs with antigen for 10 days, then sequenced TCR beta CDR3s to find antigen-specific clonal expansions. An HIV-1 Nef peptide pool or a culture without peptide was used as the negative reference condition. Shared crossreactive spike epitopes were mapped to their HLA restriction using patient-derived lymphoblastoid cell lines. At the level of individual TCR clonotypes, the study measured memory CD4+ T cell crossreactivity between SARS-CoV-2 spike protein and common cold coronavirus spike proteins. The Adaptive Biotechnologies TCR-sequencing kit was used to sequence samples from three pre-COVID donors and the naive versus memory experiments, while other data came from Illumina-based sequencing. A different TCR-beta assay, based on Illumina, was used to sequence expansion assays from other donors in the study.

Turning to this clone: It has no known antigen specificity. The input lacks base qualities; no much larger clone sits a single base away.

Per the germline V gene, WSHSY is the CDR1 and SAAADI is the CDR2. The CDR3 sequence holds 15 residues, the cysteine and phenylalanine included. The kept DNA is CDR3 alone, 45 bases in frame from the first base. Trimming takes 4 bases off V and 6 bases off J; junction bases not matched to a gene: 4. The library was produced with the immunoSEQ multiplex PCR assay. Per the authors' processing: During preprocessing, nonproductive sequences were discarded, as were any CDR3s that did not begin with C, did not end with F or W, or were shorter than 7 amino acids. The MANAFEST web app identified antigen-specific clonotypes based on expansion compared with the reference and other culture wells. A clone was considered positive if significant expansion relative to the reference culture was observed in 2 of 3 replicate wells at an FDR below 0.05. For a clone to be considered positive, significant expansion relative to all other tandem wells and an odds ratio above 5 were also required. Pairwise Levenshtein distance, computed with the stringdist R package after three terminal residues were trimmed from each end, was used as the measure of CDR3 homology. TCRdb re-hosts the immuneACCESS table, in-frame sequences only. Its copies lack some clones; in the studies checked, an unresolved V gene accounts for under half of them, and the cause for the rest is not known. The V and J calls and clone size are taken from that table; D and trimming were inferred from the DNA. The table for this sample lists over 15,000 clones; around 77% of them were counted only once. The top ten clonotypes cover 8% to 10% of the sample.

Broad study findings and their caveats: Significantly weaker SARS-CoV-2-driven expansion was shown by crossreactive clones than by monoreactive clones, consistent with antigenic imprinting. The study was constrained by small numbers of patients and of tested TCRs. In roughly two thirds of donors, memory CD4+ clonotypes turned up that crossrecognized SARS-CoV-2 and at least one common cold coronavirus spike. Because no donor provided both pre-pandemic and post-infection samples, tracing the source of pre-existing responses was limited. Since the crossreactivity analysis centred on spike protein, crossreactivity against other viral proteins was not assessed.

CD4+ T cells from unexposed donors were collected before the COVID-19 pandemic (2011-2018). The EasySep CD4+ T cell isolation kit was used to isolate CD4+ T cells once the cultures had run for roughly 10 days. Unexposed donor CD4+ T cells were tested for reactivity to SARS-CoV-2 S and N and four common cold coronavirus spike pools, as cell number allowed. Each well received 2.2 million or so PBMCs, cultured in IMDM supplemented with roughly 5.3% human AB serum and around 9 IU/ml IL-2. Half of the culture medium was replaced with fresh IL-2-containing medium on days 3 and 7. In general, triplicate replicate wells were used for every peptide culture condition. Leukapheresis product for the unexposed donors was bought commercially. PBMCs were isolated from leukapheresis product or whole blood by Ficoll-Paque PLUS gradient centrifugation. The PBMCs went either fresh into the expansion assay or into cryopreservation at -140 degrees C. The QIAamp Micro DNA Kit was used to extract genomic DNA from the CD4+ T cells.

The source material was CD4+ T cells from PBMCs, cultured in vitro. This receptor was obtained from a human donor in good health. The chain couples TRBV10-2 to TRBJ1-5, and 12 junction bases match TRBD1. The CDR3 here reads CASSAGQGAAQPQHF. The DNA sequence is given as TGCGCCAGCAGTGCGGGACAGGGGGCGGCTCAGCCCCAGCATTTT.